This record covers a single T cell receptor (beta chain). Its antigen remains unknown. This specimen belongs to a study of CD8 T cells in ankylosing spondylitis. Notes on the study in general: Seemingly characteristic of ankylosing spondylitis blood was a TCR beta motif consisting of 7 or 8 highly homologous variants.

TCRdb analysed the 5' RACE reads with MiXCR anew, one entry per CDR3 protein. Altogether roughly 370,000 distinct CDR3 sequences are present, 20% to 25% being singletons, with the ten largest covering 15% to 20%. This receptor was obtained from a male donor with ankylosing spondylitis. Sequencing was done on a sample of blood, either unsorted or a sorted T cell fraction (not recorded which).

CDR3 sequence: CASSVTVRAISYEQYF. CDR3 coding DNA: TGCGCCAGCAGCGTAACGGTCAGGGCCATATCCTACGAGCAGTACTTC. This chain links TRBV5-1 with TRBJ2-7; possibly TRBD1 for D (5 bases). The CDR3 runs to 16 residues. Deletions cut 4 bases from V and 1 base from J, with 18 bases between. Looked up from germline, CDR1 is SGHRS and CDR2 is YFSETQ.